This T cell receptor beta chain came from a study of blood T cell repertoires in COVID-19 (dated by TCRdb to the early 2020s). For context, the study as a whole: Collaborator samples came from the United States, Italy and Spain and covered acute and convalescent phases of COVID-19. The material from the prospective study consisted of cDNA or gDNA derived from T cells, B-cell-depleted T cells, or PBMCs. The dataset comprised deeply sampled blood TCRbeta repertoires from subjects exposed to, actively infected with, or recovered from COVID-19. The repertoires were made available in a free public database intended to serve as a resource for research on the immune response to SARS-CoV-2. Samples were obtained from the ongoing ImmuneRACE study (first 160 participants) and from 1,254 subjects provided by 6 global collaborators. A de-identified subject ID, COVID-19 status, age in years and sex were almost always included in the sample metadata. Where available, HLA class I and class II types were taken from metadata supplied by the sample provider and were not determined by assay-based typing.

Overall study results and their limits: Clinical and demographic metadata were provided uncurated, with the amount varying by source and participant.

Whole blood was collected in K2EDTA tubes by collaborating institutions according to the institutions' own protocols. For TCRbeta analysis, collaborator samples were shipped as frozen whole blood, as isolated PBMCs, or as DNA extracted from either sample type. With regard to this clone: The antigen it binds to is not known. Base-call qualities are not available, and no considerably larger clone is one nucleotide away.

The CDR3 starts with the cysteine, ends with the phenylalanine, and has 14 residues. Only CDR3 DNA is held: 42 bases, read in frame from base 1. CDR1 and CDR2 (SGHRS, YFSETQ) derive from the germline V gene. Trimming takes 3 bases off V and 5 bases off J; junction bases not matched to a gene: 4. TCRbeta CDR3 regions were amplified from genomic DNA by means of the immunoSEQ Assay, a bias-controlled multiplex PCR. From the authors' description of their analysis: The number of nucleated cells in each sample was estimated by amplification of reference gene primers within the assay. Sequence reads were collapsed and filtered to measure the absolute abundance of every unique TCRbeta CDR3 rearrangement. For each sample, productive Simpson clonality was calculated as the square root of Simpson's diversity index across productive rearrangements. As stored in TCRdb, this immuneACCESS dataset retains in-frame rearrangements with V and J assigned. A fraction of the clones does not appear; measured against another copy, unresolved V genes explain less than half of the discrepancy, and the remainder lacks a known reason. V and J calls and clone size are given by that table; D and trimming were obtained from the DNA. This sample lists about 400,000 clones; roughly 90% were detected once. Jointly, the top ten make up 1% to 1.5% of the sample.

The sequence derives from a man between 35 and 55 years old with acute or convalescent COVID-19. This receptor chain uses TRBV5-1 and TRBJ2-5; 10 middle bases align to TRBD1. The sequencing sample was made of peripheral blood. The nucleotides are TGCGCCAGCAGCTCATGGACAGGGGGGGAGACCCAGTACTTC. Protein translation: CASSSWTGGETQYF. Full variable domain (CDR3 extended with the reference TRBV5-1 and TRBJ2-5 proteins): KAGVTQTPRYLIKTRGQQVTLSCSPISGHRSVSWYQQTPGQGLQFLFEYFSETQRNKGNFPGRFSGRQFSNSRSEMNVSTLELGDSALYLCASSSWTGGETQYFGPGTRLLVL.